This TCR beta chain derives from a study of identical twins. TCRdb fed the 5' RACE reads into MiXCR, producing one record per CDR3 protein. The table lists approximately 690,000 distinct CDR3 sequences, 6% to 6.5% of them singletons. A few counts support this clonotype. Deletions cut 3 bases from V and 9 bases from J, with 20 bases between. The CDR3 is made up of 15 amino acids. CDR1 is SGHRS, CDR2 YFSETQ, per germline. The V call is TRBV5-1, the J call TRBJ2-3; D is ambiguous. Sequencing was performed on naive T cells sorted from blood. This TCR was sampled from a man younger than 35 in good health. In DNA, the CDR3 is TGCGCCAGCAGCTCCCCAGCGCTTCAAGGTGAAACGCAGTATTTT. Protein: CASSSPALQGETQYF.